This entry lists 25 T cell receptor beta chains sequenced from one sample in a study of blood T cell repertoires in COVID-19. The data were produced by immunoSEQ multiplex PCR, yet TCRdb's version contains in-frame clones alone and is incomplete. In the table there are under 350,000 clones, around nine tenths of which are singletons. Sequencing used PBMCs or T cells enriched from blood (not recorded which). Receptors originate from a woman aged 40 to 50 who had recovered from COVID-19.

The V and J genes are TRBV6-2 or TRBV6-3 and TRBJ2-7; 7 positions agree with TRBD2. The V and J ends lost 4 bases and 0 bases, in that order; junction bases with no gene match: 9. Germline V gene sequence: CDR1 MNHEY, CDR2 SVGEGT. CDR3 length: 16 residues. CDR3 sequence: CASSWSPGGSSYEQYF. The CDR3 nucleotides read TGTGCCAGCAGTTGGTCGCCTGGCGGGAGCTCCTACGAGCAGTACTTC.

This clone was counted only a few times. This chain joins TRBV11-1 and TRBJ2-1; 12 bases are shared with TRBD2. The V gene's germline CDR1 is SGHAT and CDR2 FQDESV (reference sequence). This CDR3 has 15 amino acids. The J segment lost 5 bases and the V segment lost 5 bases, leaving 4 bases of the junction unmatched. The CDR3: CASSLRLAGDNEQFF. In nucleotides, the CDR3 is TGTGCCAGCAGCCTTCGACTAGCGGGGGACAATGAGCAGTTCTTC.

The V gene is TRBV29-1, the J gene TRBJ1-1, with TRBD1 matching over 7 bases. Germline-derived CDR1 and CDR2 are SQVTM and ANQGSEA. The J segment lost 7 bases and the V segment lost 6 bases, leaving 8 bases of the junction unmatched. The CDR3 has 12 amino acids. The CDR3 spells CSVGGTDSEAFF. For the CDR3, the DNA is TGCAGCGTCGGCGGGACAGACAGTGAAGCTTTCTTT.

This clone was detected a few times. The V and J genes are TRBV5-1 and TRBJ2-1; 7 bases fit TRBD2. The CDR3 runs to 15 residues. The junction had 0 bases not matched to a gene; V was cut back by 0 bases and J by 0 bases. Germline-derived CDR1 and CDR2 are SGHRS and YFSETQ. CDR3 loop: CASSLGGGSYNEQFF. As DNA, the CDR3 is TGCGCCAGCAGCTTGGGCGGGGGCTCCTACAATGAGCAGTTCTTC. The full variable domain, in which reference TRBV5-1 and TRBJ2-1 provide the parts outside the CDR3, is KAGVTQTPRYLIKTRGQQVTLSCSPISGHRSVSWYQQTPGQGLQFLFEYFSETQRNKGNFPGRFSGRQFSNSRSEMNVSTLELGDSALYLCASSLGGGSYNEQFFGPGTRLTVL.

The V and J genes are TRBV20-1 and TRBJ1-2, with a weak D call TRBD1 (6 bases). This CDR3 is 11 amino acids long. CDR1 is DFQATT and CDR2 is SNEGSKA in the germline V gene (reference sequence). Trimming removed 5 bases at V and 4 bases at J, with 8 bases between. CDR3 residues: CSAPDSYGYTF. CDR3 DNA sequence: TGCAGTGCTCCGGACAGCTATGGCTACACCTTC.

V and J are TRBV6-5 and TRBJ1-1, with D maybe TRBD1 (6 bases). This CDR3 is 14 amino acids long. V dropped 7 bases and J dropped 4 bases, with 16 bases sitting between them. The V gene's germline CDR1 is MNHEY and CDR2 SVGAGI. This CDR3 reads CASIGTMGGTEAFF. The CDR3 bases are TGTGCCAGCATTGGGACAATGGGTGGCACTGAAGCTTTCTTT.

The gene calls are TRBV9 and TRBJ2-1; D is perhaps TRBD2 (6 bases). The germline gives CDR1 SGDLS, CDR2 YYNGEE. The CDR3 is 13 amino acids. Between the trimmed V and J ends, which lost 3 bases and 7 bases, there was a span of 11 bases. CDR3 region: CASSARGWNEQFF. The CDR3 DNA reads as TGTGCCAGCAGCGCGCGGGGTTGGAATGAGCAGTTCTTC.

The V call is TRBV7-6, the J call TRBJ2-2; 9 bases map to TRBD2. The germline V gene has CDR1 SGHVS and CDR2 FNYEAQ. CDR3 length equals 18 residues. V dropped 1 base and J dropped 0; count of bases not matched to a gene: 6. CDR3 nucleotide sequence: TGTGCCAGCAGCTTAGTCGCGGGAGGGTCGACGAACACCGGGGAGCTGTTTTTT. Its translation is CASSLVAGGSTNTGELFF. The full variable domain, completed using reference TRBV7-6 and TRBJ2-2, is GAGVSQSPRYKVTKRGQDVALRCDPISGHVSLYWYRQALGQGPEFLTYFNYEAQQDKSGLPNDRFSAERPEGSISTLTIQRTEQRDSAMYRCASSLVAGGSTNTGELFFGEGSRLTVL.

The chain recombines TRBV25-1 with TRBJ1-3; maybe TRBD1 (6 bases). V was trimmed by 4 bases and J by 2 bases, leaving 12 bases between them. The CDR3 covers 15 residues. CDR1 is MGHDK, CDR2 SYGVNS, per germline. For the CDR3, the DNA is TGTGCCAGCAGTGTATGGACAGTCCCTGGAAACACCATATATTTT. It specifies CASSVWTVPGNTIYF.

The J gene is TRBJ2-3, the V gene TRBV7-9; a possible D gene is TRBD2 (6 bases). The CDR3 runs 15 residues. With 1 base removed from V and 5 bases from J, the gap between germline ends came to 13 bases. The germline V gene has CDR1 SEHNR and CDR2 FQNEAQ (reference sequence). The CDR3 DNA reads as TGTGCCAGCAGCTTAGACCCGGGAGCGGGAGATACGCAGTATTTT. Amino acid sequence: CASSLDPGAGDTQYF.

The V call is TRBV1, the J call TRBJ2-1; the listed D gene, TRBD2, was not tested against the DNA. TRBV1 constitutes a pseudogene. This CDR3 contains 21 residues. The CDR3 DNA follows: TGCACCAGCAGCGGGACTAGCGGGGGGAACTTTCTAACTCGATCCTACAATGAGCAGTTCTTC. Encoded protein: CTSSGTSGGNFLTRSYNEQFF.

This clone was observed a few times. The chain links TRBV6-5 to TRBJ2-2; TRBD2 matches 7 bases. CDR3 size: 15 residues. Trimming removed 5 bases from V and 8 bases from J; junction bases left unmatched: 11. Germline CDR1 reads MNHEY; CDR2 reads SVGAGI. The CDR3 loop is CASSIRTSYLGELFF. CDR3 in DNA: TGTGCCAGCAGTATACGGACTAGTTATTTGGGGGAGCTGTTTTTT.

This chain links TRBV15 with TRBJ1-4; tentative D call: TRBD1 (5 bases). CDR1 and CDR2 (germline): LNHNV, YYDKDF (reference sequence). CDR3 length equals 14 residues. With 3 bases removed from V and 8 bases from J, the gap between germline ends came to 13 bases. This CDR3 is CATSRAGGVEKLFF. As DNA, the CDR3 is TGTGCCACCAGCAGGGCTGGAGGGGTAGAAAAACTGTTTTTT.

The rearrangement joins TRBV2 to TRBJ2-2; TRBD1 aligns across 10 bases. Germline values: CDR1 SNHLY, CDR2 FYNNEI. This CDR3 region has 14 residues. J gave up 7 bases and V 7 bases, and 6 bases lay outside the gene matches. The CDR3 nucleotides are TGTGCCAGCAAGACAGGGGGCGCGAGCGGGGAGCTGTTTTTT. Amino acid sequence: CASKTGGASGELFF.

The V call is TRBV9, the J call TRBJ1-1; 7 bases align to TRBD1. J lost 10 bases, V lost 3 bases, and 12 bases had no gene match. In germline, CDR1 is SGDLS, CDR2 YYNGEE. The CDR3 spans 14 residues. The chain's CDR3 is CASSGRDSLRAAFF. CDR3 sequence (DNA): TGTGCCAGCAGCGGACGGGACAGTTTGAGGGCAGCTTTCTTT.

Worth noting for this clone: The same CDR3 also results from other DNA sequences found in this sample. V and J are TRBV29-1 and TRBJ1-5; TRBD1 is a possible D gene (5 bases). This CDR3 region has 12 residues. Looked up from germline, CDR1 is SQVTM and CDR2 is ANQGSEA. The V gene lost 6 bases and the J gene lost 2 bases, with 8 bases spanning the gap. Here the CDR3 reads CSVGGGNQPQHF. The DNA of the CDR3 is TGCAGCGTAGGAGGGGGCAATCAGCCCCAGCATTTT.

This chain links TRBV6-2 or TRBV6-3 with TRBJ1-5; the D is unclear. The CDR3 sequence is 12 residues long. The germline V and J ends were trimmed by 4 bases and 4 bases, with 5 bases remaining between them. Germline values: CDR1 MNHEY, CDR2 SVGEGT. The CDR3 DNA reads as TGTGCCAGCAGTTCCATGAATCAGCCCCAGCATTTT. Its protein is CASSSMNQPQHF.

V and J are TRBV10-3 and TRBJ2-1; the match to TRBD2 covers 9 bases. The CDR3 has 14 amino acids. V shed 9 bases, J shed 4 bases, and the junction held 7 bases outside the gene matches. The germline gives CDR1 ENHRY, CDR2 SYGVKD. CDR3 DNA sequence: TGTGCCATAAGACCGGGACTAGCATACAATGAGCAGTTCTTC. It translates to CAIRPGLAYNEQFF.

V usage is TRBV7-8 and J usage is TRBJ2-7, with TRBD1 as a possible D gene (6 bases). CDR3 length: 15 residues. Germline V gives CDR1 SGHVS, CDR2 FQNEAQ. V lost 5 bases to trimming and J lost 1 base, with 15 bases between them. Here the CDR3 reads CASSRRTETSYEQYF. The CDR3 nucleotides read TGTGCCAGCAGCAGAAGGACAGAGACTTCCTACGAGCAGTACTTC.

The chain carries TRBV2 and TRBJ1-1; TRBD1 aligns across 7 bases. CDR3 length: 13 residues. Trimming at V came to 6 bases and at J to 2 bases, leaving 3 bases not matched to a gene. In germline, CDR1 is SNHLY, CDR2 FYNNEI. The CDR3 is CASRGTVNTEAFF. The CDR3 DNA follows: TGTGCCAGCAGGGGGACAGTTAACACTGAAGCTTTCTTT. Full variable domain (outside the CDR3, taken from reference TRBV2 and TRBJ1-1): EPEVTQTPSHQVTQMGQEVILRCVPISNHLYFYWYRQILGQKVEFLVSFYNNEISEKSEIFDDQFSVERPDGSNFTLKIRSTKLEDSAMYFCASRGTVNTEAFFGQGTRLTVV.

V usage is TRBV7-2 and J usage is TRBJ1-1; TRBD1 agrees at 7 bases. This CDR3 is 16 amino acids long. The germline V gene has CDR1 SGHTA and CDR2 FQGNSA. Unmatched junction bases numbered 9, after V lost 5 bases and J lost 0 bases. The CDR3 coding sequence is TGTGCCAGCAGCCAGACCCGAAGGGGGCTGAACACTGAAGCTTTCTTT. Translated: CASSQTRRGLNTEAFF.

This clone was recorded only once. The J gene is TRBJ1-5, the V gene TRBV25-1; tentative D call: TRBD1 (5 bases). This CDR3 is built from 15 residues. Trimming stripped 1 base from V and 0 bases from J, with 7 bases between. Germline V gene lookup returns CDR1 MGHDK and CDR2 SYGVNS. CDR3 region: CASSESGYSNQPQHF. In DNA form, the CDR3 reads TGTGCCAGCAGTGAATCAGGGTATAGCAATCAGCCCCAGCATTTT.

V is TRBV20-1 and J is TRBJ2-3; D is undetermined. CDR1 and CDR2 (germline): DFQATT, SNEGSKA (reference sequence). The CDR3 has 11 amino acids. Trimming shortened V by 3 bases and J by 5 bases, and 6 bases separated the two germline ends. CDR3: CSASRGDTQYF. CDR3 bases: TGCAGTGCTAGCCGAGGAGATACGCAGTATTTT.

The chain carries TRBV29-1 and TRBJ1-1; 8 bases are shared with TRBD1. The CDR3 length is 13 residues. The J segment lost 0 bases and the V segment lost 6 bases, leaving 3 bases of the junction unmatched. Germline-derived CDR1 and CDR2 are SQVTM and ANQGSEA. The CDR3 coding sequence is TGCAGCGTACACAGGGGGGTGAACACTGAAGCTTTCTTT. This translates into CSVHRGVNTEAFF.

J is TRBJ1-2 and V is TRBV6-5; D not certain. V lost 7 bases to trimming and J lost 5 bases, with 17 bases between them. The V gene's germline CDR1 is MNHEY and CDR2 SVGAGI. The CDR3 sequence is 14 residues long. The CDR3 loop reads CASTSGPDFYGYTF. The CDR3 nucleotides read TGTGCCAGCACCTCTGGTCCGGACTTTTATGGCTACACCTTC.